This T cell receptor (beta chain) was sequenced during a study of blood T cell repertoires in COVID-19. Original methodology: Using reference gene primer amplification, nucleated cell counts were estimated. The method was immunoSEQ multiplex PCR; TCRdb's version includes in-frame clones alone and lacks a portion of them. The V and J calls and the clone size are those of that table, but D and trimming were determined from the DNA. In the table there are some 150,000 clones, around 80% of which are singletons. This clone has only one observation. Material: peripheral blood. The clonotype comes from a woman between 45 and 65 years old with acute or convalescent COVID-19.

The CDR3 loop reads CASSRRALAGAADTQYF. The CDR3 coding sequence is TGTGCCAGCAGTCGAAGGGCCCTAGCGGGAGCAGCAGATACGCAGTATTTT. The J gene is TRBJ2-3, the V gene TRBV27, with TRBD2 identical over 10 bases. CDR1 MNHEY and CDR2 SMNVEV come from the germline V gene (reference sequence). CDR3 size: 17 residues. V shed 5 bases and J 4 bases; nucleotides not matched to a gene: 12.